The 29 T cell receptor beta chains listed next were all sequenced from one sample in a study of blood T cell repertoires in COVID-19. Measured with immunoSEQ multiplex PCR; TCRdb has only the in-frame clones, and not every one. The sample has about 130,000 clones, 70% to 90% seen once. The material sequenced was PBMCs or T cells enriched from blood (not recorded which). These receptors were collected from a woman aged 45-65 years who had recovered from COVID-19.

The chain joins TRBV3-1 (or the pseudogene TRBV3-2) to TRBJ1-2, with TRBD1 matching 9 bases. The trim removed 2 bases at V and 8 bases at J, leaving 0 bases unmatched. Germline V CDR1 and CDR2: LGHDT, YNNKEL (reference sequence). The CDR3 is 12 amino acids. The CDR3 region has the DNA TGTGCCAGCAGCCAAACAGGGGGCGGCTACACCTTC. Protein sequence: CASSQTGGGYTF.

CDR3 sequence: CASSHPGGFGNNEQFF. CDR3 DNA sequence: TGCGCCAGCAGCCACCCAGGAGGGTTTGGGAACAATGAGCAGTTCTTC. The chain has TRBV4-3 and TRBJ2-1; D may be TRBD2 (6 bases). V lost 3 bases and J 5 bases, leaving 17 bases between the germline ends. CDR3 length equals 16 residues. The V gene's germline CDR1 is LGHNA and CDR2 YSLEER.

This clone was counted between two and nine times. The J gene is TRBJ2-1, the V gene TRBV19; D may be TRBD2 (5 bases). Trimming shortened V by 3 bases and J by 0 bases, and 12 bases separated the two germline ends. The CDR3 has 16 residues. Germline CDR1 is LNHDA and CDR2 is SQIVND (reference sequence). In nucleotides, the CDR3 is TGTGCCAGTAGTATTGCGGACTCCAGCTCCTACAATGAGCAGTTCTTC. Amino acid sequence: CASSIADSSSYNEQFF.

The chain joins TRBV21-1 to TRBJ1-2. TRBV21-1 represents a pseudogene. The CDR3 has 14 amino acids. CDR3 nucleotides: TGTGCCAGCAGCAAAGCGCGGGGCCCGGGTTGCTACACCTTC. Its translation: CASSKARGPGCYTF.

The CDR3 nucleotides read TGTGCCAGCAGCTGGGACAGGTCTGGGGCCAACGTCCTGACTTTC. Amino acid sequence: CASSWDRSGANVLTF. This chain connects TRBV11-3 to TRBJ2-6; 8 bases map to TRBD1. CDR1 and CDR2 (germline): SGHNT, YENEEA. The CDR3 is 15 residues long. V lost 4 bases, J lost 1 base, and 0 bases stayed unmatched. The full variable domain, with the rest looked up from reference TRBV11-3 and TRBJ2-6, is EAGVVQSPRYKIIEKKQPVAFWCNPISGHNTLYWYLQNLGQGPELLIRYENEEAVDDSQLPKDRFSAERLKGVDSTLKIQPAELGDSAVYLCASSWDRSGANVLTFGAGSRLTVL.

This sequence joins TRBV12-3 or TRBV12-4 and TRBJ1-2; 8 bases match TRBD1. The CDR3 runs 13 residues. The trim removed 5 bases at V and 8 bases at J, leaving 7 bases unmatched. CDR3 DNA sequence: TGTGCCAGCAGTGGCGACAGGGGATGGGGCTACACCTTC. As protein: CASSGDRGWGYTF.

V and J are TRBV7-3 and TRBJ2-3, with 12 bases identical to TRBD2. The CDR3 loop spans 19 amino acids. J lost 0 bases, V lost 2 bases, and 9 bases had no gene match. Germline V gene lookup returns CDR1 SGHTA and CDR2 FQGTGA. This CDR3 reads CASSLGTLAGGTSTDTQYF. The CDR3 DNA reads TGTGCCAGCAGCTTAGGGACCCTAGCGGGGGGGACTAGCACAGATACGCAGTATTTT.

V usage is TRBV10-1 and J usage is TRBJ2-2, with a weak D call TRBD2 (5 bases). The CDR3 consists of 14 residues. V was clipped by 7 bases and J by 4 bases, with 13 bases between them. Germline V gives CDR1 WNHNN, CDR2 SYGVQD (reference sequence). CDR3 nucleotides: TGCGCCAGCACCGAGTCGGGGAGCACCGGGGAGCTGTTTTTT. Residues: CASTESGSTGELFF.

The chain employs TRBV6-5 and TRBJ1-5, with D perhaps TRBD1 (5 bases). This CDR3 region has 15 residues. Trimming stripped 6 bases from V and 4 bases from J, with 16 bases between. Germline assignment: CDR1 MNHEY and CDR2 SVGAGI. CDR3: CASSADRNLNQPQHF. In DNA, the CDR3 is TGTGCCAGCAGCGCAGACAGAAACCTAAATCAGCCCCAGCATTTT.

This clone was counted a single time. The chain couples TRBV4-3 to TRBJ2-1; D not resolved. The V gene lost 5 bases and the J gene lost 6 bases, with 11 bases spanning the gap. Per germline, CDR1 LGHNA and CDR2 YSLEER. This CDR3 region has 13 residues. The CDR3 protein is CASSAWATNEQFF. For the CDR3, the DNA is TGCGCCAGCAGCGCCTGGGCGACCAATGAGCAGTTCTTC.

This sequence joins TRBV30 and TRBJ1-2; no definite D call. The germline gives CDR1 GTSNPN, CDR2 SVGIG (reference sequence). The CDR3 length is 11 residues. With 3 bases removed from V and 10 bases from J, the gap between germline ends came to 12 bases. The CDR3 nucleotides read TGTGCCTGGAGCGATTCCGCAGTCTACACCTTC. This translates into CAWSDSAVYTF.

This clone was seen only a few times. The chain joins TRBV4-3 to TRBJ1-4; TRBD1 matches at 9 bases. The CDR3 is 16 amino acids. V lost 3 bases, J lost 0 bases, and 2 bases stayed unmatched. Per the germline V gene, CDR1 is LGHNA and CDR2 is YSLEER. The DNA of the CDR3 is TGCGCCAGCAGCCAGGGGGACAGGGCAACTAATGAAAAACTGTTTTTT. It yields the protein CASSQGDRATNEKLFF.

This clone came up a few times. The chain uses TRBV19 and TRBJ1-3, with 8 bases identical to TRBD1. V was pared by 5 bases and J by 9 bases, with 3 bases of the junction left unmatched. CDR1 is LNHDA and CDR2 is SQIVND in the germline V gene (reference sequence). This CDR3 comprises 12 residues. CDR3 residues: CASSLGQGTIYF. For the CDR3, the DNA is TGTGCCAGTAGTCTCGGACAGGGCACCATATATTTT. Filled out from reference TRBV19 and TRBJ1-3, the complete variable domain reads DGGITQSPKYLFRKEGQNVTLSCEQNLNHDAMYWYRQDPGQGLRLIYYSQIVNDFQKGDIAEGYSVSREKKESFPLTVTSAQKNPTAFYLCASSLGQGTIYFGEGSWLTVV.

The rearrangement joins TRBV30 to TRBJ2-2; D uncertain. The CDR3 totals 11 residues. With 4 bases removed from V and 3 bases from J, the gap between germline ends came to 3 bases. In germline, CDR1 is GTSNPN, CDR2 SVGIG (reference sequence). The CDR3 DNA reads TGTGCCTGGACCTACACCGGGGAGCTGTTTTTT. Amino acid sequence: CAWTYTGELFF.

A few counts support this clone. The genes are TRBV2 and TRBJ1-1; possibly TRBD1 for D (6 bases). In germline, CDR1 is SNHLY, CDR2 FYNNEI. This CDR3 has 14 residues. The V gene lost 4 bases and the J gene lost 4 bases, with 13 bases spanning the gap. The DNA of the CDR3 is TGTGCCAGCAGTGCAGAAGCCAGGGGCACTGAAGCTTTCTTT. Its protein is CASSAEARGTEAFF. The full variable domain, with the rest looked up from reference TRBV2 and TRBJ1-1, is EPEVTQTPSHQVTQMGQEVILRCVPISNHLYFYWYRQILGQKVEFLVSFYNNEISEKSEIFDDQFSVERPDGSNFTLKIRSTKLEDSAMYFCASSAEARGTEAFFGQGTRLTVV.

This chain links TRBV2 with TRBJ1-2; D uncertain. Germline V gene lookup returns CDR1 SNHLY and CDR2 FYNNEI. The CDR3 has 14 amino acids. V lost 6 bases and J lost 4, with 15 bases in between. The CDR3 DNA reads TGTGCCAGCAGAGAACTCTGGGGAGGCTATGGCTACACCTTC. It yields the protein CASRELWGGYGYTF.

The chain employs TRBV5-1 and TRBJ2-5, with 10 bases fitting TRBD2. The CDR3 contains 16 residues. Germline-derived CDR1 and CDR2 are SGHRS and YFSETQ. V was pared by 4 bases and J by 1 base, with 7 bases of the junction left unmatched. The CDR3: CASSSVAGGPQETQYF. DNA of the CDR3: TGCGCCAGCAGCAGCGTAGCGGGGGGACCCCAAGAGACCCAGTACTTC.

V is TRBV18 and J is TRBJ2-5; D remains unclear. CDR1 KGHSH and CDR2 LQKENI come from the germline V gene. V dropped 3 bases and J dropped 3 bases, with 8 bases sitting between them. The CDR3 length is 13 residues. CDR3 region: CASSPEEKETQYF. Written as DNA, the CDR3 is TGTGCCAGCTCACCTGAGGAGAAAGAGACCCAGTACTTC. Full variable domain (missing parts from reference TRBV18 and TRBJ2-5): NAGVMQNPRHLVRRRGQEARLRCSPMKGHSHVYWYRQLPEEGLKFMVYLQKENIIDESGMPKERFSAEFPKEGPSILRIQQVVRGDSAAYFCASSPEEKETQYFGPGTRLLVL.

CDR3 amino acids: CASSAGGTGNTIYF. CDR3 nucleotide sequence: TGTGCCAGCAGCGCTGGAGGGACTGGAAACACCATATATTTT. V and J are TRBV9 and TRBJ1-3; D unclear. This CDR3 comprises 14 residues. Deletions cut 3 bases from V and 2 bases from J, with 9 bases between. The germline CDR1 and CDR2 sequences are SGDLS and YYNGEE.

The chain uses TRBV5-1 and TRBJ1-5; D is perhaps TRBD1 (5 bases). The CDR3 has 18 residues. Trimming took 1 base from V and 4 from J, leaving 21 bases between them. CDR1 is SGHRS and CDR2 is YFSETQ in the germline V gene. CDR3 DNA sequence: TGCGCCAGCAGCTTGATTACAGGCGCCCATCCGGTTAATCAGCCCCAGCATTTT. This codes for CASSLITGAHPVNQPQHF. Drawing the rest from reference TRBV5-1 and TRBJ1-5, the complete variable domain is KAGVTQTPRYLIKTRGQQVTLSCSPISGHRSVSWYQQTPGQGLQFLFEYFSETQRNKGNFPGRFSGRQFSNSRSEMNVSTLELGDSALYLCASSLITGAHPVNQPQHFGDGTRLSIL.

The chain's CDR3 is CASSQDKLADTQYF. The CDR3 bases are TGCGCCAGCAGCCAAGATAAACTAGCAGATACGCAGTATTTT. This chain uses TRBV4-3 with TRBJ2-3, with D perhaps matching TRBD2 (5 bases). The CDR3 is made up of 14 amino acids. Germline V gene data show CDR1 as LGHNA and CDR2 as YSLEER. The V and J ends lost 0 bases and 4 bases respectively, with 8 bases between them.

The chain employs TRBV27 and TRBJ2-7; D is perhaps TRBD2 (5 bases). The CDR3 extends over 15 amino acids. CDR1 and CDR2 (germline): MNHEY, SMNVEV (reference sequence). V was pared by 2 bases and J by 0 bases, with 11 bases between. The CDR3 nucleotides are TGTGCCAGCAGTTTAGGGGAGTGGAGCTCCTACGAGCAGTACTTC. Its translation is CASSLGEWSSYEQYF.

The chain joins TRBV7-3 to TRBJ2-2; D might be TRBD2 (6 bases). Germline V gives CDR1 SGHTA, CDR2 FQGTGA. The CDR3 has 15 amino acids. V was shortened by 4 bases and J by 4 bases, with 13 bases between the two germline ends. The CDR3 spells CASSSASDSTGELFF. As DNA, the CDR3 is TGTGCCAGCAGCTCAGCTAGCGATAGCACCGGGGAGCTGTTTTTT.

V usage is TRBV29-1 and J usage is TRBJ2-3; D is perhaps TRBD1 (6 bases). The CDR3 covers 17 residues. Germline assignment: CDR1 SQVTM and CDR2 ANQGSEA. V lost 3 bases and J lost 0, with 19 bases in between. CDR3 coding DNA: TGCAGCGTTGATTTGGACAGCGTGAGCGCTAGCACAGATACGCAGTATTTT. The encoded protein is CSVDLDSVSASTDTQYF.

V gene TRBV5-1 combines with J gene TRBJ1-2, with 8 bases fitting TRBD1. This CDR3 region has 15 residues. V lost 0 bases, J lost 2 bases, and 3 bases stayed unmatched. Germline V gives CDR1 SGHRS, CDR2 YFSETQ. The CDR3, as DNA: TGCGCCAGCAGCTTGGATGGACAGGGCAACTATGGCTACACCTTC. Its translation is CASSLDGQGNYGYTF.

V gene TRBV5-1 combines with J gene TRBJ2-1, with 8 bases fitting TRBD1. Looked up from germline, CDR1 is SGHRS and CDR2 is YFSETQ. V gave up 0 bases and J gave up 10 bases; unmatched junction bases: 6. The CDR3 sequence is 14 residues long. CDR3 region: CASSLDGQGVEQFF. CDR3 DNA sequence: TGCGCCAGCAGCTTGGATGGACAGGGTGTAGAGCAGTTCTTC. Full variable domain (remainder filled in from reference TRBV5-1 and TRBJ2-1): KAGVTQTPRYLIKTRGQQVTLSCSPISGHRSVSWYQQTPGQGLQFLFEYFSETQRNKGNFPGRFSGRQFSNSRSEMNVSTLELGDSALYLCASSLDGQGVEQFFGPGTRLTVL.

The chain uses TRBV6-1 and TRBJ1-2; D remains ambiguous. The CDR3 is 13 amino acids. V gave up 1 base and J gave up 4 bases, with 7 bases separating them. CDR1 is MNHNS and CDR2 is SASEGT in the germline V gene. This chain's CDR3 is CASSEEAVYGYTF. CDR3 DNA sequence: TGTGCCAGCAGTGAAGAGGCGGTCTATGGCTACACCTTC.

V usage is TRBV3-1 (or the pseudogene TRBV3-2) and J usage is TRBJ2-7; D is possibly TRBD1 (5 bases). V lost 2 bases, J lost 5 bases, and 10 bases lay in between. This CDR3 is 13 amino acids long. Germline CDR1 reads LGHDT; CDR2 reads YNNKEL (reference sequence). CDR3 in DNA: TGTGCCAGCAGCCAATCAGGGCTGGACGAGCAGTACTTC. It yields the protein CASSQSGLDEQYF.

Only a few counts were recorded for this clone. Here the CDR3 reads CASSRRRVDEQFF. The CDR3 nucleotides read TGTGCCAGCAGCCGCCGTCGAGTCGATGAGCAGTTCTTC. This chain links TRBV7-9 with TRBJ2-1; D is ambiguous. CDR1 is SEHNR and CDR2 is FQNEAQ in the germline V gene (reference sequence). V dropped 5 bases and J dropped 8 bases, with 13 bases sitting between them. The CDR3 has 13 residues. The entire variable domain, with the rest obtained from reference TRBV7-9 and TRBJ2-1, is as follows: DTGVSQNPRHKITKRGQNVTFRCDPISEHNRLYWYRQTLGQGPEFLTYFQNEAQLEKSRLLSDRFSAERPKGSFSTLEIQRTEQGDSAMYLCASSRRRVDEQFFGPGTRLTVL.